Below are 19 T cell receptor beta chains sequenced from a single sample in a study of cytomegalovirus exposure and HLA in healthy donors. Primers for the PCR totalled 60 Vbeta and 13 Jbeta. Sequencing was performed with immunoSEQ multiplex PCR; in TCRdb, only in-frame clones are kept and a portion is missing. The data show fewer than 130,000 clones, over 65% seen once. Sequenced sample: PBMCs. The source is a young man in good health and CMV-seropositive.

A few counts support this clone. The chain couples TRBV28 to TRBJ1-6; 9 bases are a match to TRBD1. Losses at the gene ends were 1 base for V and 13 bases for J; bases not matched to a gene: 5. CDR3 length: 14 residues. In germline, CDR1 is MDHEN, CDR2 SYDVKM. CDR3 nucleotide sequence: TGTGCCAGCAGTTTATTGGACAGGGGCCGCCCCCTCCACTTT. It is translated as CASSLLDRGRPLHF.

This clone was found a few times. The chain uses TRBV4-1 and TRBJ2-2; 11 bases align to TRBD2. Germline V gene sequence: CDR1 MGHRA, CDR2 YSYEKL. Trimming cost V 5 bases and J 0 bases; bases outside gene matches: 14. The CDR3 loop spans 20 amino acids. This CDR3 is CASSARLAGGVYANTGELFF. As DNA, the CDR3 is TGCGCCAGCAGCGCCCGGCTAGCGGGGGGTGTCTATGCGAACACCGGGGAGCTGTTTTTT.

The CDR3 DNA is TGTGCCACCAGTGGTAGCGGGGAAGAGACCCAGTACTTC. Translated: CATSGSGEETQYF. The chain has TRBV15 and TRBJ2-5, with 8 bases fitting TRBD2. The CDR3 totals 13 residues. Germline CDR1 reads LNHNV; CDR2 reads YYDKDF (reference sequence). V was clipped by 6 bases and J by 3 bases; unmatched bases: 3. Looking up the rest from reference TRBV15 and TRBJ2-5 gives the full variable domain: DAMVIQNPRYQVTQFGKPVTLSCSQTLNHNVMYWYQQKSSQAPKLLFHYYDKDFNNEADTPDNFQSRRPNTSFCFLDIRSPGLGDTAMYLCATSGSGEETQYFGPGTRLLVL.

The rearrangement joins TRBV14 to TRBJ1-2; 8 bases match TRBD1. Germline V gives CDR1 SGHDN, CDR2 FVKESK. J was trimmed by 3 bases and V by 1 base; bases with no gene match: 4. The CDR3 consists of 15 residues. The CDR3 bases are TGTGCCAGCAGCCAAGGACAGGGGAGATACTATGGCTACACCTTC. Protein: CASSQGQGRYYGYTF. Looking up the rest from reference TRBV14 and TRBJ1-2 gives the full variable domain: EAGVTQFPSHSVIEKGQTVTLRCDPISGHDNLYWYRRVMGKEIKFLLHFVKESKQDESGMPNNRFLAERTGGTYSTLKVQPAELEDSGVYFCASSQGQGRYYGYTFGSGTRLTVV.

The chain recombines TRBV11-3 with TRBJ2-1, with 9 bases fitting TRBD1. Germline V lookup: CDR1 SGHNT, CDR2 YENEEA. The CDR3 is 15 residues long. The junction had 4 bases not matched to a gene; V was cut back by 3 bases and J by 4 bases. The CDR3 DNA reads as TGTGCCAGCAGCTTCGGACAGGGGAAATACAATGAGCAGTTCTTC. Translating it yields CASSFGQGKYNEQFF.

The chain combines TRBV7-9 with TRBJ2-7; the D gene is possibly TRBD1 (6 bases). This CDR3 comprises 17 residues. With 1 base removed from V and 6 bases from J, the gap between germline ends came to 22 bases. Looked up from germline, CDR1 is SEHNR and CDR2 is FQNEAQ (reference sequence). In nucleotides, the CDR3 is TGTGCCAGCAGCTTAGTTGTCCAGTTGGGGGCGCTTGGCGAGCAGTACTTC. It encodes CASSLVVQLGALGEQYF.

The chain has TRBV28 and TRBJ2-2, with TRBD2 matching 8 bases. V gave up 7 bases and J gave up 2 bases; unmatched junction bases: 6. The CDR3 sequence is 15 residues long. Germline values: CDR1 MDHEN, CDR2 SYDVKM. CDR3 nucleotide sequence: TGTGCCAGCACACTAGCGGCAACTAACACCGGGGAGCTGTTTTTT. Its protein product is CASTLAATNTGELFF.

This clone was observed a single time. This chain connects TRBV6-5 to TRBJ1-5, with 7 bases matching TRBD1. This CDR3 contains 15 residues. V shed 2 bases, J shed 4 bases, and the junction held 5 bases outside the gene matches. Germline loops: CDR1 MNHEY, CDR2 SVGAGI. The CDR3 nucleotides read TGTGCCAGCAGTTACACGGGACAGAAGAATCAGCCCCAGCATTTT. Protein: CASSYTGQKNQPQHF.

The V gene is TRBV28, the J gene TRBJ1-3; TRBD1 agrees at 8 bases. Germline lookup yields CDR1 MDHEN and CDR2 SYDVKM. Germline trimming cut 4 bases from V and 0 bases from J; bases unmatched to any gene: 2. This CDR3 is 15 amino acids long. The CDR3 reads CASSSGGPSGNTIYF. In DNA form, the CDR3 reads TGTGCCAGCAGTTCAGGGGGCCCCTCTGGAAACACCATATATTTT.

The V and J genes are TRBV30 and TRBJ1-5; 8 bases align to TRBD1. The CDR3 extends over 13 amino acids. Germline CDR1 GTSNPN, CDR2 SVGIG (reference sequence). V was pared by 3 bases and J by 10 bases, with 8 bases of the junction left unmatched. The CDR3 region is CAWSGQGGKPQHF. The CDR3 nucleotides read TGTGCCTGGAGCGGACAGGGTGGTAAACCCCAGCATTTT. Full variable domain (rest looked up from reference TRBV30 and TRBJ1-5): SQTIHQWPATLVQPVGSPLSLECTVEGTSNPNLYWYRQAAGRGLQLLFYSVGIGQISSEVPQNLSASRPQDRQFILSSKKLLLSDSGFYLCAWSGQGGKPQHFGDGTRLSIL.

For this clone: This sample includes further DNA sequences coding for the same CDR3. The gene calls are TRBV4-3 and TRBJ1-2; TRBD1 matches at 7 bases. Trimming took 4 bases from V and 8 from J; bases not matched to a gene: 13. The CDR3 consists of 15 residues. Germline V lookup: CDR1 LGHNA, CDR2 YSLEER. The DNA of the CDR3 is TGCGCCAGCAGCCTTGATGAGGGGGCCCGTCACGGCTACACCTTC. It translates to CASSLDEGARHGYTF.

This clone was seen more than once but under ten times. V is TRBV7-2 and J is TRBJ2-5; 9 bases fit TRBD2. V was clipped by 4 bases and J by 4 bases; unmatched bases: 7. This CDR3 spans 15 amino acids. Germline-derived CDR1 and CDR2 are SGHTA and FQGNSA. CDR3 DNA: TGTGCCAGCAGCTATAGCGGGGGCTTTGGAGAGACCCAGTACTTC. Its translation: CASSYSGGFGETQYF.

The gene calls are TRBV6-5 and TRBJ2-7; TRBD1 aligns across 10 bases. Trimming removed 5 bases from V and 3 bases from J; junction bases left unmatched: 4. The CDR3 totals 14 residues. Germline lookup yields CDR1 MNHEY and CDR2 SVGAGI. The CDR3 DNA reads TGTGCCAGCAGTCCGGGACAGGGGAACTACGAGCAGTACTTC. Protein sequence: CASSPGQGNYEQYF.

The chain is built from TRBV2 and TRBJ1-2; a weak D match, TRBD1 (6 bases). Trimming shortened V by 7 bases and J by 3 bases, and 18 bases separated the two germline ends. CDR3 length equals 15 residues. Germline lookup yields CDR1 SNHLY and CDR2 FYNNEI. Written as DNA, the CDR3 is TGTGCCAGCAACCTGGCTGGGGGCCGGGACTATGGCTACACCTTC. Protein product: CASNLAGGRDYGYTF. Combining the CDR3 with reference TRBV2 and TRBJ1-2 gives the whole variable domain EPEVTQTPSHQVTQMGQEVILRCVPISNHLYFYWYRQILGQKVEFLVSFYNNEISEKSEIFDDQFSVERPDGSNFTLKIRSTKLEDSAMYFCASNLAGGRDYGYTFGSGTRLTVV.

This CDR3 reads CASSLYDSVLSSGANVLTF. In nucleotides, the CDR3 is TGTGCCAGCAGTTTATACGACAGTGTCCTCTCCTCTGGGGCCAACGTCCTGACTTTC. The J gene is TRBJ2-6, the V gene TRBV27; tentative D call: TRBD1 (5 bases). V was clipped by 1 base and J by 0 bases, with 16 bases between them. Looked up from germline, CDR1 is MNHEY and CDR2 is SMNVEV (reference sequence). The CDR3 is 19 residues long.

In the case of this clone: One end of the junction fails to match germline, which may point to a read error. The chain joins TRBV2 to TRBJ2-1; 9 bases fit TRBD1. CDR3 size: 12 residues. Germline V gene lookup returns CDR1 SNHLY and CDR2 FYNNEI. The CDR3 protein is CASSSTDRGLLF. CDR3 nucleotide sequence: TGTGCCAGCAGTAGTACGGACAGGGGTTTGCTCTTC.

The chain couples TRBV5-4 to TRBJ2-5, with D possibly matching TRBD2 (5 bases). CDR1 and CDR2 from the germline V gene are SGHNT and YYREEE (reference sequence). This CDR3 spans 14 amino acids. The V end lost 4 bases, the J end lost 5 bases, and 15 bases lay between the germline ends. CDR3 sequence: CASSPSGAGETQYF. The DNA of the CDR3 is TGTGCCAGCAGCCCAAGCGGCGCCGGGGAGACCCAGTACTTC. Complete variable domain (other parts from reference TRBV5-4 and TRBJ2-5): ETGVTQSPTHLIKTRGQQVTLRCSSQSGHNTVSWYQQALGQGPQFIFQYYREEENGRGNFPPRFSGLQFPNYSSELNVNALELDDSALYLCASSPSGAGETQYFGPGTRLLVL.

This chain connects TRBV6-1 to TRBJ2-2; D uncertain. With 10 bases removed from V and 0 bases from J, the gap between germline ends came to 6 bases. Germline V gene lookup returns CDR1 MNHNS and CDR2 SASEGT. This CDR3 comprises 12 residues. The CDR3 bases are TGTGCCACCCGGGCGAACACCGGGGAGCTGTTTTTT. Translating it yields CATRANTGELFF.

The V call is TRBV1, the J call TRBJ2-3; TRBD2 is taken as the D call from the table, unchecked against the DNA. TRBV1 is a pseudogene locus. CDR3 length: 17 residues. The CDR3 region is CTSSQLAGGPSTDTQYF. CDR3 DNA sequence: TGCACCAGCAGCCAACTAGCGGGGGGGCCTAGCACAGATACGCAGTATTTT.